This is a list of T cell receptor beta chains from one sample in a study of post-analysis software for immune sequencing data. TCRdb reprocessed the PCR reads with MiXCR, giving one entry per CDR3 protein. The sample has about 430,000 distinct CDR3 sequences, roughly 40% seen once. Sequencing used blood. These receptors were collected from a girl aged 2-10 years with multiple sclerosis. Each CDR3 is given with its conserved first and last residue. Fields, in order: clone size, V gene, D gene, J gene, CDR3 length, CDR3 protein, CDR3 DNA. A D gene is named only where the DNA matches it firmly. The size of a clone is reported for some rows only, either as once, few or many, or as a class for expanded clones.

>many|TRBV7-9|.|TRBJ2-1|15
CASSLGGGAYNEQFF
TGTGCCAGCAGCTTAGGGGGGGGGGCGTACAATGAGCAGTTCTTC
>.|TRBV3-1|TRBD1|TRBJ2-7|12
CASSPTGHEQYF
TGTGCCAGCAGCCCGACAGGGCACGAGCAGTACTTC
>.|TRBV4-3|.|TRBJ2-7|15
CASSQERHWTYEQYF
TGCGCCAGCAGCCAAGAAAGACACTGGACCTACGAGCAGTACTTC
>.|TRBV20-1|TRBD1|TRBJ2-1|14
CSAPDRGLYNEQFF
TGCAGTGCTCCGGACAGGGGACTCTACAATGAGCAGTTCTTC
>.|TRBV5-6|.|TRBJ2-1|13
CASSWTRDNEQFF
TGTGCCAGCAGCTGGACCCGGGACAATGAGCAGTTCTTC
>.|TRBV9|TRBD1|TRBJ2-2|16
CASSKRQGGYTGELFF
TGTGCCAGCAGCAAGCGACAGGGGGGATACACCGGGGAGCTGTTTTTT
>.|TRBV11-2|.|TRBJ2-7|15
CASSPRPTTSYEQYF
TGTGCCAGCAGCCCCCGGCCCACAACCTCCTACGAGCAGTACTTC
>few|TRBV12-3/TRBV12-4|.|TRBJ2-5|13
CASNSQGTETQYF
TGTGCCAGCAATTCACAGGGTACGGAGACCCAGTACTTC
>.|TRBV10-3|.|TRBJ2-3|12
CAIRSNVFEQYF
TGTGCCATCAGGTCAAATGTGTTTGAGCAGTATTTT
>.|TRBV20-1|.|TRBJ1-5|14
CSARELAFDQPQHF
TGCAGTGCTAGAGAGCTGGCATTTGATCAGCCCCAGCATTTT
>.|TRBV28|TRBD2|TRBJ2-5|16
CASSLGRRGGLETQYF
TGTGCCAGCAGTTTGGGTCGGCGGGGGGGCCTCGAGACCCAGTACTTC
>.|TRBV20-1|TRBD1|TRBJ2-3|12
CSLQGVADTQYF
TGCAGTCTACAGGGGGTCGCAGATACGCAGTATTTT
>few|TRBV20-1|.|TRBJ2-6|13
CSAFRESANVLTF
TGCAGTGCTTTCAGGGAATCAGCCAACGTCCTGACTTTC
>few|TRBV4-1|.|TRBJ1-2|13
CASSAGGGKGYTF
TGCGCCAGCAGCGCTGGGGGCGGTAAAGGCTACACCTTC
>.|TRBV4-1|TRBD2|TRBJ2-3|17
CASSYPLAGGREDTQYF
TGCGCCAGCAGCTACCCTTTAGCGGGGGGCCGGGAGGATACGCAGTATTTT
>.|TRBV14|.|TRBJ2-1|16
CASSQVRGLSYNEQFF
TGTGCCAGCAGCCAAGTTCGCGGCCTATCCTACAATGAGCAGTTCTTC
>.|TRBV7-2|TRBD2|TRBJ2-5|15
CANSLVAGGRETQYF
TGTGCCAACAGCTTGGTAGCGGGGGGGCGGGAGACCCAGTACTTC
>.|TRBV20-1|.|TRBJ2-7|14
CSASIPADSYEQYF
TGCAGTGCTAGTATTCCGGCCGATTCCTACGAGCAGTACTTC
>once|TRBV7-2|TRBD2|TRBJ2-1|13
CASSSRAGAWQFF
TGTGCCAGCAGCTCACGAGCGGGAGCTTGGCAGTTCTTC
>few|TRBV7-9|.|TRBJ2-1|15
CASSRALRGHNEQFF
TGTGCCAGCAGCCGAGCCCTCCGCGGTCACAATGAGCAGTTCTTC
>few|TRBV29-1|TRBD1|TRBJ2-3|15
CSASIADRGTDTQYF
TGCAGCGCCAGTATAGCGGACAGGGGCACAGATACGCAGTATTTT
>.|TRBV20-1|.|TRBJ1-1|15
CSARVLGYRNTEAFF
TGCAGTGCTAGGGTCCTAGGGTACAGGAACACTGAAGCTTTCTTT
>few|TRBV27|TRBD1|TRBJ2-6|17
CASSSGQGYPGANVLTF
TGTGCCAGCAGTTCTGGACAGGGATATCCTGGGGCCAACGTCCTGACTTTC
>.|TRBV7-3|TRBD1|TRBJ1-1|14
CASSAQGGGTEAFF
TGTGCCAGCAGCGCCCAGGGGGGGGGGACTGAAGCTTTCTTT
>.|TRBV5-1|.|TRBJ2-3|14
CASSEAGTTDTQYF
TGCGCCAGCAGCGAGGCAGGGACAACAGATACGCAGTATTTT
>.|TRBV14|.|TRBJ2-7|15
CASSQSVAANYEQYF
TGTGCCAGCAGCCAATCGGTAGCGGCGAACTACGAGCAGTACTTC
>.|TRBV19|.|TRBJ1-1|13
CASSFLHNTEAFF
TGTGCCAGTAGCTTCTTGCACAACACTGAAGCTTTCTTT
>.|TRBV6-1|TRBD2|TRBJ2-4|14
CASLGTSGGNIQYF
TGTGCCTCCCTGGGCACTAGCGGGGGAAACATTCAGTACTTC
>.|TRBV7-3|TRBD1|TRBJ2-7|15
CASSFAGQGSYEQYF
TGTGCCAGCAGCTTCGCCGGACAGGGCTCCTACGAGCAGTACTTC
>.|TRBV10-3|TRBD1|TRBJ1-6|13
CAIGGTGEAPLHF
TGTGCCATCGGAGGGACAGGCGAAGCACCCCTCCACTTT
>.|TRBV10-3|.|TRBJ2-1|16
CAISDPGSSNGNEQFF
TGTGCCATCAGTGACCCCGGGTCTAGCAACGGCAATGAGCAGTTCTTC
>few|TRBV29-1|TRBD1|TRBJ1-1|12
CSGLQGITEAFF
TGCAGCGGCCTACAGGGGATCACTGAAGCTTTCTTT
>.|TRBV29-1|TRBD1|TRBJ2-7|13
CSVDQGQGHEQYF
TGCAGCGTTGACCAGGGACAGGGCCACGAGCAGTACTTC
>.|TRBV28|TRBD1|TRBJ1-5|14
CASNDRGVDQPQHF
TGTGCCAGCAATGACAGGGGCGTCGATCAGCCCCAGCATTTT
>.|TRBV28|.|TRBJ2-5|14
CASRAGTLQETQYF
TGTGCCAGCAGGGCAGGAACGTTACAAGAGACCCAGTACTTC